This T cell receptor beta chain appears in the sequencing data of a study of blood T cells in healthy people across ages. CDR3 size: 14 residues. CDR1 and CDR2 from the germline V gene are SGHTA and FQGNSA. Russia was home to the donors, healthy Caucasian individuals aged 6 to 90. Using a J-beta primer mix together with a sample-barcoded 5' primer, a second PCR was run for about 7 to 12 cycles. Each CDR3 protein gets one entry after TCRdb re-called the 5' RACE reads with MiXCR. The profile covers 890,000 or so distinct CDR3 sequences, with roughly 60% appearing a single time and around a quarter taken by the ten largest.

This clonotype originated in a man aged 30 to 45 in good health. Source material: blood. The chain couples TRBV7-2 to TRBJ2-1; unclear D gene. The J call is in doubt because the DNA end fits TRBJ2-7 better. The CDR3 reads CASSLIDLVNEQYF. The DNA of the CDR3 is TGTGCCAGCAGCTTAATAGATTTAGTCAATGAGCAGTACTTC.